These T cell receptor beta chains were read from a single sample in a study of cytomegalovirus exposure and HLA in healthy donors. TCRdb's copy holds only in-frame clones and misses some; the assay was immunoSEQ multiplex PCR. The sample shows around 90,000 clones, roughly 67% of them seen only once. Sequencing was done on a sample of PBMCs. These receptors were taken from a boy aged 5-17 years in good health and CMV-seropositive. Each CDR3 is given with its conserved first and last residue. D genes are given only for firm matches. Size values are once, few and many counts, or a class for expanded clones, and some rows have none.

size	D	V	J	length	DNA	CDR3
few	NA	TRBV4-2	TRBJ2-1	16	TGTGCCAGCAGCCCGCTTAGCGGACCCACCTACAATGAGCAGTTCTTC	CASSPLSGPTYNEQFF
NA	TRBD2	TRBV7-3	TRBJ2-1	15	TGTGCCAGCAGCCTAGGGGGGACTAGCAGGAATGAGCAGTTCTTC	CASSLGGTSRNEQFF
NA	TRBD2	TRBV5-1	TRBJ2-3	18	TGCGCCAGCAGCCTAGGAGATTCGGCGGGAGCATTAACAGATACGCAGTATTTT	CASSLGDSAGALTDTQYF
NA	NA	TRBV6-5	TRBJ2-3	15	TGTGCCAGCAGTGGACTGGCGCCGGTCCCAGATACGCAGTATTTT	CASSGLAPVPDTQYF
NA	NA	TRBV4-3	TRBJ2-1	16	TGCGCCAGCAGCCAGGACCCGGGGGGCGGGAGCAATGAGCAGTTCTTC	CASSQDPGGGSNEQFF
NA	TRBD1	TRBV30	TRBJ1-2	17	TGTGCCTGGAGTGTCCCGGGACAGGGTCCTAGGAACTATGGCTACACCTTC	CAWSVPGQGPRNYGYTF
NA	NA	TRBV5-4	TRBJ2-7	14	TGTGCCAGCAGTTCTTTCGCTTCGGGCTACGAGCAGTACTTC	CASSSFASGYEQYF
few	TRBD1	TRBV4-1	TRBJ2-6	17	TGCGCCAGCAGCCAACTAGAGGGGGCGTCTGGGGCCAACGTCCTGACTTTC	CASSQLEGASGANVLTF
NA	TRBD1	TRBV7-9	TRBJ2-5	16	TGTGCCAGCAGCTTCAGGGACAGGGATAGTTGGGAGACCCAGTACTTC	CASSFRDRDSWETQYF
NA	NA	TRBV5-1	TRBJ2-2	16	TGCGCCAGCAGCCCCCCTAGCAGCACGAACACCGGGGAGCTGTTTTTT	CASSPPSSTNTGELFF
NA	TRBD1	TRBV29-1	TRBJ1-3	14	TGCAGCGTTGAACCTGACAGGGCTGGAAACACCATATATTTT	CSVEPDRAGNTIYF
few	TRBD1	TRBV7-9	TRBJ2-7	13	TGTGCCAGCAGCCCGGGACAGCCCTACGAGCAGTACTTC	CASSPGQPYEQYF
NA	NA	TRBV27	TRBJ2-6	14	TGTGCCAGCAGTCACAGGGCTGGGGCCAACGTCCTGACTTTC	CASSHRAGANVLTF
few	TRBD2	TRBV5-4	TRBJ2-2	17	TGTGCCAGCAGCTTCTCCGGGACTAGCGGGCGCACCGGGGAGCTGTTTTTT	CASSFSGTSGRTGELFF
NA	TRBD2	TRBV27	TRBJ2-7	14	TGTGCCAGCAGCTACGGGACTAGTTTCTACGAGCAGTACTTC	CASSYGTSFYEQYF
NA	TRBD1	TRBV19	TRBJ1-1	15	TGTGCCAGTAGTCTACAGGGGGCTGTGAGCACTGAAGCTTTCTTT	CASSLQGAVSTEAFF
NA	TRBD2	TRBV19	TRBJ2-1	14	TGTGCCAGTAGTCCTCTAGCGGGGGACAATGAGCAGTTCTTC	CASSPLAGDNEQFF
NA	NA	TRBV5-4	TRBJ1-3	15	TGTGCCAGCAACGTACAGGGACCCTCTGGAAACACCATATATTTT	CASNVQGPSGNTIYF
NA	NA	TRBV18	TRBJ2-7	12	TGTGCCAGCTCACCTATCGGGGACGAGCAGTACTTC	CASSPIGDEQYF
NA	NA	TRBV28	TRBJ2-7	12	TGTGCCAGCAGTTACCCCGAGGGAGAGCAGTACTTC	CASSYPEGEQYF
few	TRBD1	TRBV5-6	TRBJ2-4	14	TGTGCCAGCAGCTTGGGGGACAGAGAAAACATTCAGTACTTC	CASSLGDRENIQYF
NA	NA	TRBV4-2	TRBJ1-3	15	TGTGCCAGCAGCCAAGTCAGGCCAGACCTAAACACCATATATTTT	CASSQVRPDLNTIYF
NA	NA	TRBV7-8	TRBJ2-7	15	TGTGCCAGCAGCCTTTCCCTCAGTCAGGGCTACGAGCAGTACTTC	CASSLSLSQGYEQYF
few	NA	TRBV28	TRBJ2-7	14	TGTGCCAGCAGCTCTGACAGGAAAGACTACGAGCAGTACTTC	CASSSDRKDYEQYF
NA	TRBD1	TRBV6-1	TRBJ1-5	14	TGTGCCAGCGAGGAGGGGGCGGGTGGTCAGCCCCAGAATTTT	CASEEGAGGQPQNF
NA	TRBD1	TRBV7-9	TRBJ1-1	14	TGTGCCAGCAGCAGGGACAGGGCGACCACTGAAGCTTTCTTT	CASSRDRATTEAFF
NA	NA	TRBV5-4	TRBJ1-2	13	TGTGCCAGCAGATATTCCGGGGGAGATGGCTACACCTTC	CASRYSGGDGYTF
NA	NA	TRBV7-7	TRBJ2-5	15	TGTGCTAGCAGACAAGGGGCTAGCGAGCAAGAGACCCAGTACTTC	CASRQGASEQETQYF
few	TRBD1	TRBV7-2	TRBJ2-7	15	TGTGCCAGCAGCCGAGGGACAGGGATCGGGAACGAGCAGTACTTC	CASSRGTGIGNEQYF
few	NA	TRBV5-8	TRBJ2-7	15	TGTGCCAGCAGCTTGAGGGGCAGCGAAGCCTACGAGCAGTACTTC	CASSLRGSEAYEQYF
NA	NA	TRBV4-1	TRBJ1-5	15	TGCGCCAGCAGCCAAGATAGGACTCCATATCAGCCCCAGCATTTT	CASSQDRTPYQPQHF
NA	NA	TRBV19	TRBJ1-6	14	TGTGCCAGTAGTAGGAGGGAGTATAATTCACCCCTCCACTTT	CASSRREYNSPLHF
NA	NA	TRBV6-5	TRBJ1-1	15	TGTGCCAGCAGTTATTCGTACAGGGAGGGCACTGAAGCTTTCTTT	CASSYSYREGTEAFF
NA	NA	TRBV5-4	TRBJ2-7	14	TGTGCCAGCAGCTTGGCGCTAGTCGGCTACGAGCAGTACTTC	CASSLALVGYEQYF
NA	NA	TRBV5-1	TRBJ2-1	15	TGCGCCAGCAGCCCTACGCAGGGGCCGTCTGGAGAGCAGTTCTTC	CASSPTQGPSGEQFF
few	NA	TRBV30	TRBJ1-2	13	TGTGCCTGGAGTGTACGGACATTAGCTGGCTACACCTTC	CAWSVRTLAGYTF
NA	TRBD1	TRBV7-2	TRBJ1-2	17	TGTGCCAGCAGCTTAGAAGCAGGACAGGGGGCAATCTATGGCTACACCTTC	CASSLEAGQGAIYGYTF
few	TRBD2	TRBV25-1	TRBJ2-5	16	TGTGCCAGCAGTCCTTACGGGACTAGCGGGAGGGAGACCCAGTACTTC	CASSPYGTSGRETQYF
NA	NA	TRBV30	TRBJ2-6	14	TGTGCCTGGAGTGGAGGGCCTGGGGCCAACGTCCTGACTTTC	CAWSGGPGANVLTF
NA	NA	TRBV5-8	TRBJ1-5	16	TGTGCCAGCAGGTTGCTGGTGGGGACAAACAATCAGCCCCAGAATTTT	CASRLLVGTNNQPQNF
NA	NA	TRBV30	TRBJ1-3	16	TGTGCCTGGAGTAAATCTCTTGGGAGCTCTGGAAACACCATATATTTT	CAWSKSLGSSGNTIYF
NA	NA	TRBV29-1	TRBJ2-7	12	TGCAGCGTTGAAGATGGCAGCTACGAGCAGTACTTC	CSVEDGSYEQYF
once	TRBD2	TRBV2	TRBJ2-3	13	TGTGCCAGCAGTGATGGACGGGGGGGCGCGCAGTATTTT	CASSDGRGGAQYF
NA	NA	TRBV5-4	TRBJ2-3	15	TGTGCCAGCAGCTCGGGGAGCGGGTTCCCAGATACGCAGTATTTT	CASSSGSGFPDTQYF
once	NA	TRBV5-4	TRBJ2-3	16	TGTGCCAGCAGCTTGGGTCGCGACAGGCACACAGATACGCAGTATTTT	CASSLGRDRHTDTQYF
NA	NA	TRBV6-1	TRBJ2-7	14	TGTGCCAGCAGTCTCACTGACAGGCCCTACGAGCAGTACTTC	CASSLTDRPYEQYF
NA	NA	TRBV30	TRBJ2-3	12	TGTGCCTGGACAGGCAGCACAGATACGCAGTATTTT	CAWTGSTDTQYF
NA	TRBD2	TRBV27	TRBJ2-7	16	TGTGCCAGCAGTTCCCAAGTCGCGGGGGGGTTCTTAGAGCAGTACTTC	CASSSQVAGGFLEQYF
NA	NA	TRBV19	TRBJ1-1	17	TGTGCCAGTAGTCCCGGCTATGAGGGATTTATAGGAACTGAAGCTTTCTTT	CASSPGYEGFIGTEAFF
NA	NA	TRBV6-1	TRBJ1-2	15	TGTGCCAGCAGTGAAGGCCTCAGGGTGTTTAGGGGCTACACCTTC	CASSEGLRVFRGYTF
NA	NA	TRBV19	TRBJ2-3	14	TGTGCCAGTAGTATACTAGCGCAGGTAGATACGCAGTATTTT	CASSILAQVDTQYF
few	NA	TRBV18	TRBJ2-7	13	TGTGCCAGCTCACCAGTAGAAGGGGGTGAGCAGTACTTC	CASSPVEGGEQYF
NA	NA	TRBV15	TRBJ1-2	14	TGTGCCACCAGCAGGCAGGGTTTGGGATCTGGCTACACCTTC	CATSRQGLGSGYTF
few	TRBD2	TRBV15	TRBJ2-7	18	TGTGCCACCAGCGGGGCCGGGACTAGCGGGCCGAATTCCTACGAGCAGTACTTC	CATSGAGTSGPNSYEQYF
few	TRBD1	TRBV9	TRBJ1-4	16	TGTGCCAGCAGCGTAGTATCAGGGGGCAATGGTGAAAAACTGTTTTTT	CASSVVSGGNGEKLFF
NA	NA	TRBV2	TRBJ1-1	14	TGTGCCAGCAGTGAAATGAGGCCGAACACTGAAGCTTTCTTT	CASSEMRPNTEAFF
NA	NA	TRBV7-2	TRBJ1-5	15	TGTGCCAGCAACCCGGACAGTCAGATCAATCAGCCCCAGCATTTT	CASNPDSQINQPQHF